The 11 T cell receptor beta chains below come from one sample, sequenced in a study of blood T cell repertoires in COVID-19 (dated by TCRdb to 2020 to 2021). Library creation used the immunoSEQ multiplex PCR assay. As stored in TCRdb, this immuneACCESS dataset retains in-frame rearrangements with V and J assigned. A fraction of the clones does not appear; measured against another copy, unresolved V genes explain less than half of the discrepancy, and the remainder lacks a known reason. This sample has 300,000 to 350,000 clones in its table, and roughly 87% of those were observed once. The top ten clonotypes cover about 0.93% of the sample. The material sequenced was PBMCs or T cells enriched from blood (not recorded which). Source of these receptors: a woman younger than 45 who had recovered from COVID-19.

This chain joins TRBV6-2 or TRBV6-3 and TRBJ1-6; D unresolved. Between the trimmed V and J ends, which lost 3 bases and 4 bases, there was a span of 13 bases. CDR1 and CDR2 (germline): MNHEY, SVGEGT. The CDR3 length is 16 residues. This CDR3 is CASSYMSNRYNSPLHF. For the CDR3, the DNA is TGTGCCAGCAGTTATATGTCGAATCGGTATAATTCACCCCTCCACTTT.

The V and J genes are TRBV19 and TRBJ2-1, with TRBD2 as a possible D gene (6 bases). Per germline, CDR1 LNHDA and CDR2 SQIVND (reference sequence). CDR3 length: 13 residues. V was shortened by 3 bases and J by 8 bases, with 11 bases between the two germline ends. CDR3 nucleotide sequence: TGTGCCAGTAGTATGTGGGGGGTCGATGAGCAGTTCTTC. This encodes CASSMWGVDEQFF.

This chain links TRBV6-5 with TRBJ1-2, with D possibly matching TRBD1 (5 bases). The V and J ends lost 2 bases and 1 base respectively, with 11 bases between them. The CDR3 is made up of 15 amino acids. CDR1 is MNHEY, CDR2 SVGAGI, per germline. As DNA, the CDR3 is TGTGCCAGCAGTTACAGGACAACTTATAACTATGGCTACACCTTC. Protein: CASSYRTTYNYGYTF.

The gene calls are TRBV5-1 and TRBJ2-7; 7 nucleotides match TRBD1. V was pared by 4 bases and J by 2 bases, with 6 bases of the junction left unmatched. Germline V gene data show CDR1 as SGHRS and CDR2 as YFSETQ. The CDR3 is 14 amino acids. CDR3 coding DNA: TGCGCCAGCAGCCGAGGGGGCAGCGCCTACGAGCAGTACTTC. Amino acids: CASSRGGSAYEQYF.

J is TRBJ1-1 and V is TRBV20-1; TRBD1 matches at 8 bases. The ends lost 4 bases at V and 10 bases at J; junction bases unmatched: 5. Looked up from germline, CDR1 is DFQATT and CDR2 is SNEGSKA (reference sequence). The CDR3 is 11 residues long. The CDR3 region is CSATDRDAAFF. CDR3 DNA sequence: TGCAGTGCTACGGACAGGGACGCAGCTTTCTTT.

V is TRBV28 and J is TRBJ1-2; D ambiguous. CDR3 length: 15 amino acids. Trimming stripped 1 base from V and 3 bases from J, with 12 bases between. Germline V CDR1 and CDR2: MDHEN, SYDVKM. The CDR3 loop reads CASSLSGYRDYGYTF. The CDR3 DNA sequence: TGTGCCAGCAGTTTATCTGGGTACCGGGACTATGGCTACACCTTC.

As DNA, the CDR3 is TGTGCCAGCAGCACGGGGTACACCGGGGAGCTGTTTTTT. It translates to CASSTGYTGELFF. V is TRBV6-2 or TRBV6-3 and J is TRBJ2-2; a possible D gene is TRBD2 (5 bases). Germline values: CDR1 MNHEY, CDR2 SVGEGT. V lost 6 bases to trimming and J lost 3 bases, with 8 bases between them. The CDR3 is 13 amino acids.

V gene TRBV30 combines with J gene TRBJ1-6; D is possibly TRBD1 (5 bases). Looked up from germline, CDR1 is GTSNPN and CDR2 is SVGIG (reference sequence). Trimming shortened V by 2 bases and J by 6 bases, and 20 bases separated the two germline ends. The CDR3 extends over 17 amino acids. CDR3: CAWSPAGGGVGNSPLHF. The CDR3 bases are TGTGCCTGGAGTCCCGCCGGGGGAGGGGTGGGTAATTCACCCCTCCACTTT.

This clone came up once. The chain uses TRBV27 and TRBJ2-1; 9 nucleotides match TRBD2. Unmatched junction bases numbered 8, after V lost 2 bases and J lost 9 bases. The CDR3 is made up of 15 amino acids. The germline CDR1 and CDR2 sequences are MNHEY and SMNVEV (reference sequence). CDR3: CASSLRAGGPAEQFF. The CDR3, as DNA: TGTGCCAGCAGTTTAAGGGCGGGGGGGCCGGCTGAGCAGTTCTTC.

The chain is built from TRBV12-3 or TRBV12-4 and TRBJ1-1, with TRBD1 matching 7 bases. The CDR3 is made up of 13 amino acids. With V trimmed by 2 bases and J by 7 bases, 4 bases remained unmatched. The CDR3 protein is CASSLPGTDEAFF. CDR3 nucleotides: TGTGCCAGCAGTTTACCCGGGACAGATGAAGCTTTCTTT.

The chain recombines TRBV27 with TRBJ2-7, with a tentative D call TRBD1 (5 bases). This CDR3 has 14 amino acids. The V and J ends lost 6 bases and 3 bases respectively, with 15 bases between them. Germline V gives CDR1 MNHEY, CDR2 SMNVEV (reference sequence). The DNA of the CDR3 is TGTGCCAGCAGGCCGGTGACAGCCATCTACGAGCAGTACTTC. Its translation: CASRPVTAIYEQYF.